This TCR beta chain was identified in a study of blood T cells in healthy people across ages. Study results and caveats: Older age went with lower TCR beta diversity per million T cells, in a roughly linear way.

Combining a sample-barcoded 5' primer with a J-beta primer mix, a second PCR ran for roughly 7 to 11 cycles. TCRdb redid the calling of the 5' RACE reads with MiXCR, one entry per CDR3 protein. The sample lists about 500,000 distinct CDR3 sequences, about 25% occurring once. Trimming cost V 1 base and J 0 bases, with 9 bases left between them. CDR1 is MNHEY, CDR2 SMNVEV, per germline (reference sequence). CDR3 size: 15 residues. Comment on this clonotype: Its antigen is unidentified.

This same sample was also taken into another study, of T cells of mothers and their children. From that study: Over 10 million reads per mother and approximately 3.2 million per child were obtained. Overlap measured in related mother-child pairs was slightly, non-significantly higher than in unrelated pairs.

This TCR was sampled from a boy between 10 and 17 years old in good health. The genes are TRBV27 and TRBJ1-1, with TRBD1 as a possible D gene (5 bases). Sequenced input: blood. This CDR3 is CASSLYPTVNTEAFF. The DNA for the CDR3 is TGTGCCAGCAGTTTATACCCGACAGTGAACACTGAAGCTTTCTTT.